Listed here is a single T cell receptor beta chain. No antigen is known for it. The assay was immunoSEQ multiplex PCR, and TCRdb's table has in-frame clones only and misses some. The sample records around 7,500 clones, roughly 76% being singletons. These data originate in a study of neoadjuvant nivolumab and ipilimumab in lung cancer. For the study at large: Patients got nivolumab 3 mg/kg on days 1, 15 and 29; combination added ipilimumab 1 mg/kg day 1.

The CDR3 has 14 amino acids. The V end lost 2 bases, the J end lost 4 bases, and 11 bases lay between the germline ends. The V gene's germline CDR1 is SGHVS and CDR2 FNYEAQ. Study-wide results and caveats: Pretherapy blood TCR richness correlated positively with resected tumor richness. Only two of four nivolumab-treated tumors gained richness and clonality by surgery.

Material: tumor tissue, obtained after neoadjuvant nivolumab, alone or with ipilimumab, at or shortly before surgery. This sequence was found in an adult with non-small cell lung cancer. The chain combines TRBV7-6 with TRBJ1-2; D perhaps matches TRBD1 (5 bases). DNA of the CDR3: TGTGCCAGCAGCTTAAGGAGGGGTGGCTATGGCTACACCTTC. This codes for CASSLRRGGYGYTF.